The text below deals with one TCR beta chain. Its antigen is unknown. CDR1 is MNHEY, CDR2 SMNVEV, per germline (reference sequence). This CDR3 spans 14 amino acids. V was cut by 5 bases and J by 4 bases, with 14 bases left in between. The sample belongs to a study of cytomegalovirus exposure and HLA in healthy donors. Study results and caveats: When the data were analyzed later, several of the most significant clusters appeared to be linked to common viral pathogens.

The study ran its PCR with 60 Vbeta and 13 Jbeta primers. Authors' data handling: Later analysis identified tens of millions of unique TCR beta chains, about 11 million shared. The method was immunoSEQ multiplex PCR; TCRdb's version includes in-frame clones alone and lacks a portion of them. V and J calls and clone size are as listed in that table; D and trimming were resolved from the DNA. The sample has 110,000 to 150,000 clones, roughly 80% seen once. The chain is built from TRBV27 and TRBJ1-1; the D gene is possibly TRBD1 (6 bases). The sequenced sample consisted of PBMCs. The TCR sequence derives from a female donor in good health and CMV-seronegative. The CDR3 spells CASSTRTGSTEAFF. The CDR3 bases are TGTGCCAGCAGTACCAGAACAGGGAGCACTGAAGCTTTCTTT.